This T cell receptor beta chain came from a study of blood T cells in healthy people across ages. Study overall: Per two T cells, template switching captured roughly one barcoded beta molecule. The study, taken as a whole, reports: The diversity estimates, figures obtained from one million T cells, were considered underestimates. Higher diversity and more naive CD4+ cells were features of long-lived donors, compared to aged donors.

Donors were systemically healthy Caucasian individuals from Russia aged roughly 6 to 100 years. Then a second PCR, running about 6 to 12 cycles, was carried out with a sample-barcoded 5' primer and a J-beta primer mix. Via MiXCR, TCRdb re-called the 5' RACE reads, giving one row per CDR3 protein. The sample shows around 1.5 million distinct CDR3 sequences, about 40% of them seen only once. V lost 1 base, J lost 0 bases, and 4 bases stayed unmatched. The CDR3 loop spans 16 amino acids. Per the germline V gene, CDR1 is LGHNA and CDR2 is YSLEER. To note about this clonotype: The antigen remains unidentified.

This chain connects TRBV4-3 to TRBJ1-1; 8 nucleotides line up with TRBD1. The TCR originated in a young woman in good health. Sequencing was done on a sample of blood. The CDR3 region is CASSQGTGYMNTEAFF. DNA for the CDR3: TGCGCCAGCAGCCAAGGGACAGGGTACATGAACACTGAAGCTTTCTTT.